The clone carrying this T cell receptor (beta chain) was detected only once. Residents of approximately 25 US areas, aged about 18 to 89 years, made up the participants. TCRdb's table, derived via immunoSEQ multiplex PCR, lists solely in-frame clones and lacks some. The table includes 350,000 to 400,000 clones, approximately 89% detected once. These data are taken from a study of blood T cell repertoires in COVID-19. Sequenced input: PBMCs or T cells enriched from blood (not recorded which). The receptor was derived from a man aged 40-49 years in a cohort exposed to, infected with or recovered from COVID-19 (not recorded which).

CDR3 protein: CASSIGGQTFAGYTF. In nucleotides, the CDR3 is TGTGCCAGTAGTATCGGGGGACAGACCTTCGCTGGCTACACCTTC. The chain is built from TRBV19 and TRBJ1-2; 7 positions agree with TRBD1. The trim removed 3 bases at V and 7 bases at J, leaving 11 bases unmatched. The CDR3 loop spans 15 amino acids. The germline V gene encodes CDR1 LNHDA and CDR2 SQIVND (reference sequence).